Following are 2 T cell receptor beta chains from one sample sequenced in a study of OX40 agonist ivuxolimab in advanced cancers. The repertoire was sequenced with immunoSEQ multiplex PCR; TCRdb's copy has only in-frame clones and lacks some. Altogether 55,000 to 70,000 clones are present, about 92% being singletons, with the ten largest covering roughly 1%. The sequencing here drew on CD4+ or CD8+ T cells sorted from blood, taken in a trial of the OX40 agonist ivuxolimab. The source is an adult with an advanced solid tumor such as melanoma, head and neck, liver or kidney cancer.

This chain connects TRBV30 to TRBJ2-7; perhaps D is TRBD1 or TRBD2 (6 bases each). Looked up from germline, CDR1 is GTSNPN and CDR2 is SVGIG (reference sequence). Trimming took off 2 bases at V and 0 bases at J, with 17 bases between the two ends. The CDR3 is made up of 16 amino acids. The CDR3 DNA reads as TGTGCCTGGAGTTCACCTTGGGGGGCGAGCTCCTACGAGCAGTACTTC. The encoded protein is CAWSSPWGASSYEQYF.

The chain recombines TRBV19 with TRBJ1-2; D call uncertain. The CDR3 is 14 amino acids. Germline V gene sequence: CDR1 LNHDA, CDR2 SQIVND (reference sequence). Trimming removed 9 bases at V and 4 bases at J, with 18 bases between. The chain's CDR3 is CASGFVGSGYGYTF. CDR3 DNA: TGTGCCAGCGGCTTTGTGGGTTCTGGCTATGGCTACACCTTC.